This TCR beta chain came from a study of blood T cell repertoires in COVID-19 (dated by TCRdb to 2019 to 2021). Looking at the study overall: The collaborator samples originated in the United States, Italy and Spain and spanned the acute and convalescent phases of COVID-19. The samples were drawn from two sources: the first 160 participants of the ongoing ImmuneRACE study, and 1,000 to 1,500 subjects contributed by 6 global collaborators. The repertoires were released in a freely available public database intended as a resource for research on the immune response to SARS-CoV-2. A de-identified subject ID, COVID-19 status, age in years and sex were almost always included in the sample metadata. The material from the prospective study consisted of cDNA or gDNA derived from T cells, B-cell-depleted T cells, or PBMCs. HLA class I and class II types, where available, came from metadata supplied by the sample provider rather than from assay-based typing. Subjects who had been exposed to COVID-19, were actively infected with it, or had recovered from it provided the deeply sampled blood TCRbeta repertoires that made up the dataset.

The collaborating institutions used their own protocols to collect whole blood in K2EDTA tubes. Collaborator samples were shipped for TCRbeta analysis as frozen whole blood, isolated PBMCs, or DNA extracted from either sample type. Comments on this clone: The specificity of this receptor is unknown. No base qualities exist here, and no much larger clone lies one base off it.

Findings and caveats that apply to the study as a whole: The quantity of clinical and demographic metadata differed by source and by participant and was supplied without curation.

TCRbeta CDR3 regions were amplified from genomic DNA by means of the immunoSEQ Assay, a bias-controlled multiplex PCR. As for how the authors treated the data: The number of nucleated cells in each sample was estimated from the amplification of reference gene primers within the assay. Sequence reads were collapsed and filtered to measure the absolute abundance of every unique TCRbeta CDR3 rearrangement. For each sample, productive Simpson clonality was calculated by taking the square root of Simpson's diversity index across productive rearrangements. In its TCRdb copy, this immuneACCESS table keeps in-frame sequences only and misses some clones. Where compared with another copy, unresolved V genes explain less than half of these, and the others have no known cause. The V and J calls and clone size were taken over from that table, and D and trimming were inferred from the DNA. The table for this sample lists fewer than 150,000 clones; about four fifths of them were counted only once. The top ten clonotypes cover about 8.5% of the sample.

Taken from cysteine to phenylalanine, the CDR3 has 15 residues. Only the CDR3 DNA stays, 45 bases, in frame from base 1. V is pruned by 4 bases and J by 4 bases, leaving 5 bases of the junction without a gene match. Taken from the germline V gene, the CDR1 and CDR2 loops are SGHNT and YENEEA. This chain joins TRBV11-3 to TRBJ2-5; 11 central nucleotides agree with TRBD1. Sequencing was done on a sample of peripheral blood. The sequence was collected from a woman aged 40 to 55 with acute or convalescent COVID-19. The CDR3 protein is CASSSGQGAGETQYF. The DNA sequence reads TGTGCCAGCAGCTCTGGACAGGGGGCCGGAGAGACCCAGTACTTC.